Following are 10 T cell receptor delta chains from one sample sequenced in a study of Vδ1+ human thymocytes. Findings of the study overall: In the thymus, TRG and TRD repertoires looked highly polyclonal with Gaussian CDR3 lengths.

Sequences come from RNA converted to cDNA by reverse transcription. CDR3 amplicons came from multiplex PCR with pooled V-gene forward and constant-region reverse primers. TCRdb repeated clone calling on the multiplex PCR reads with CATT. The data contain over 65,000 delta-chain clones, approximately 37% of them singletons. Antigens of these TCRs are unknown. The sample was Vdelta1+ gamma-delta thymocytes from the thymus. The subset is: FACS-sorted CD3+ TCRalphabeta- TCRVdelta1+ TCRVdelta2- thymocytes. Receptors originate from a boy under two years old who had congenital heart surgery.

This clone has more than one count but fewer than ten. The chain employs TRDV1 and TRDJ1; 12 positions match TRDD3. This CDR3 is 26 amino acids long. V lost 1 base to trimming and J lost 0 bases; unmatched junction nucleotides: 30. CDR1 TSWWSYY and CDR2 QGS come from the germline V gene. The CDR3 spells CALGEPNPRLHFTGGYWGSYTDKLIF. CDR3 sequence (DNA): TGTGCTCTTGGGGAACCGAACCCCCGCCTACACTTTACTGGGGGATACTGGGGGTCGTACACCGATAAACTCATCTTT.

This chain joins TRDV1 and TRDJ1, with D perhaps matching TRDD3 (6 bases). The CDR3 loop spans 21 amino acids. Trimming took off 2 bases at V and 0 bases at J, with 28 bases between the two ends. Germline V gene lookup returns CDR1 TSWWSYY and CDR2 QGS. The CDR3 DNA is TGTGCTCTTGGGGAAGATTTTCCTTTCGACCTGGGGACCCGTTACACCGATAAACTCATCTTT. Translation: CALGEDFPFDLGTRYTDKLIF.

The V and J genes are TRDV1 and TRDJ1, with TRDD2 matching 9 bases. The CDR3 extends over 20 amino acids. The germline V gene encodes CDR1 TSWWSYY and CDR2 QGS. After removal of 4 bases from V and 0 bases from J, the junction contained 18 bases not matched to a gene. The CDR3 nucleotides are TGTGCTCTTGGGGCGATAACCTTCCTACAATATGGGCTGTACACCGATAAACTCATCTTT. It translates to CALGAITFLQYGLYTDKLIF.

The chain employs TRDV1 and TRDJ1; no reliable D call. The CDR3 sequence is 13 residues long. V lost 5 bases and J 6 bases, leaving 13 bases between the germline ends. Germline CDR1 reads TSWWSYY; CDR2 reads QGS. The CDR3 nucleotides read TGTGCTCTTGGGCTCAAGCCCGGCAATAAACTCATCTTT. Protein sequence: CALGLKPGNKLIF.

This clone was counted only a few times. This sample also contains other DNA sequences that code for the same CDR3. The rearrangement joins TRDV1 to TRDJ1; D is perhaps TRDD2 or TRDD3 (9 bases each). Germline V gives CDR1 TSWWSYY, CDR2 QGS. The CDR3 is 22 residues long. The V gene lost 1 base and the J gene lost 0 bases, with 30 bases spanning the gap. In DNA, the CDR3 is TGTGCTCTTGGGGAACCCCTTCCTACGAACTGGGGGACGTCAACGTACACCGATAAACTCATCTTT. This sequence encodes CALGEPLPTNWGTSTYTDKLIF.

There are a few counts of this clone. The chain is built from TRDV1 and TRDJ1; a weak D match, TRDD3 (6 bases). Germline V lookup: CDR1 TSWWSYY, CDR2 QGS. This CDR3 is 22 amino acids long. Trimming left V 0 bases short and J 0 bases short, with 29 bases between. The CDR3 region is CALGELFSFSRGGSKYTDKLIF. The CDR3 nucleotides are TGTGCTCTTGGGGAACTTTTTTCATTCAGCCGTGGGGGGTCAAAGTACACCGATAAACTCATCTTT.

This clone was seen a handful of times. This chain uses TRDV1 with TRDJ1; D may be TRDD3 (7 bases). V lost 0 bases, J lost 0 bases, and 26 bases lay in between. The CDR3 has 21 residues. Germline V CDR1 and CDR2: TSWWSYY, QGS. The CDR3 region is CALGELRPTHGGSPYTDKLIF. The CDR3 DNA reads TGTGCTCTTGGGGAACTTCGTCCTACACACGGGGGATCCCCTTACACCGATAAACTCATCTTT.

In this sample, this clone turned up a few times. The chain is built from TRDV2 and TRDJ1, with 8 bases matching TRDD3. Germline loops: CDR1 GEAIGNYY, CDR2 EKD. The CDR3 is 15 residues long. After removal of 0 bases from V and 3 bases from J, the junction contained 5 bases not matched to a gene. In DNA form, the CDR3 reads TGTGCCTGTGACACCGTGGGGGATTCGGCCGATAAACTCATCTTT. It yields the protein CACDTVGDSADKLIF.

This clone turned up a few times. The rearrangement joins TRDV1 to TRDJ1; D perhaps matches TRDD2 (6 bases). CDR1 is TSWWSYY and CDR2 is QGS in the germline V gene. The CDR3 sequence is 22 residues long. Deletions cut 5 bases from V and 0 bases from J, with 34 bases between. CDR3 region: CALGREFPSPVLATFYTDKLIF. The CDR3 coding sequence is TGTGCTCTTGGGAGGGAATTTCCTAGCCCTGTACTGGCCACCTTTTACACCGATAAACTCATCTTT.

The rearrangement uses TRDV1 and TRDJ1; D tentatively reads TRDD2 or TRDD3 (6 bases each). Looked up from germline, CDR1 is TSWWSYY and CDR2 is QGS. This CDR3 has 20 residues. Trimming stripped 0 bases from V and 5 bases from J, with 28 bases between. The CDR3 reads CALGELVFPSPLGPADKLIF. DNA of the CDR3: TGTGCTCTTGGGGAACTAGTGTTTCCTAGCCCACTGGGACCGGCGGATAAACTCATCTTT.